This T cell receptor beta chain is drawn from a study of blood T cell repertoires in COVID-19 (dated by TCRdb to the early 2020s). In terms of the full investigation: Samples from collaborators originated in the United States, Italy and Spain and spanned both the acute and convalescent phases of COVID-19. The prospective study material was composed of cDNA or gDNA derived from T cells, B-cell-depleted T cells, or PBMCs. The dataset comprised deeply sampled blood TCRbeta repertoires from subjects exposed to, actively infected with, or recovered from COVID-19. The repertoires were released in a freely available public database intended as a resource for research on the immune response to SARS-CoV-2. The samples were drawn from the first 160 participants of the ongoing ImmuneRACE study and from over 950 subjects provided by 6 global collaborators. The sample metadata nearly always contained a de-identified subject ID, COVID-19 status, age in years and sex. Where available, HLA class I and class II types were taken from metadata supplied by the sample provider and were not determined by assay-based typing.

A word on this clone: Its binding antigen is unknown. No base quality values were provided; no much bigger clone lies one nucleotide off.

TCRbeta CDR3 regions were amplified from genomic DNA using the immunoSEQ Assay, a bias-controlled multiplex PCR. In the source study's methods: Within the assay, amplification of reference gene primers was used to estimate how many nucleated cells each sample contained. To quantify the absolute abundance of each unique TCRbeta CDR3 rearrangement, sequence reads were collapsed and filtered. For each sample, productive Simpson clonality was calculated by taking the square root of Simpson's diversity index across productive rearrangements. TCRdb obtained this table from immuneACCESS and retained in-frame rearrangements with V and J assigned. These tables miss some clones; where compared with another copy, unresolved V genes account for less than half of the shortfall, and the remainder is unexplained. V, J and clone size are taken as reported in that table, and D and trimming were inferred from the DNA itself. The sample has under 150,000 clones on record, approximately 86% of them singletons. The ten largest clonotypes hold around 6.2% of the sample.

Enrolling through a virtual design, the prospective study's participants ranged in age from roughly 18 to 90 years and lived across more than 20 United States geographic areas. Cohort assignment in the prospective study relied on participant-reported clinical history from a screening survey and a study questionnaire. Recovered participants in ImmuneRACE Cohort 3 were defined by two consecutive negative NP/OP PCR tests, clearance by a healthcare professional, or resolution of symptoms. In the prospective study, mobile phlebotomists collected whole blood, serum and a nasopharyngeal or oropharyngeal swab from each participant. Additional blood draws and questionnaires over an approximately two-month period could optionally be provided by prospective study participants. Before DNA extraction, blood samples from the prospective study were shipped at room temperature or frozen. What the study reported, not specific to this receptor: Clinical and demographic metadata were provided uncurated, with the amount varying by source and participant.

The CDR3 covers 16 residues, taking in both the cysteine and the phenylalanine. Just the 48-base CDR3 DNA is kept, in frame starting at base 1. The germline V gene provides CDR1 SGHTA and CDR2 FQGNSA. Compared with germline, V lacks 1 base and J lacks 3 bases; bases without a gene match: 2. The specimen was PBMCs or T cells enriched from blood (not recorded which). The V and J genes are TRBV7-2 and TRBJ2-7; TRBD2 aligns with 14 central bases. The clonotype originates from a woman aged 40 to 50 who had recovered from COVID-19. The DNA sequence is TGTGCCAGCAGCTTAGGGACTAGCGGGGGGCTCTACGAGCAGTACTTC. It specifies CASSLGTSGGLYEQYF.